Below are 28 T cell receptor beta chains sequenced from a single sample in a study of Graves' ophthalmopathy and Graves' hyperthyroidism (dated by TCRdb to the late 2010s). Sequencing instrument: Illumina HiSeq 2000. For repertoire sequencing, the TCR beta CDR3 regions were amplified from RNA transcripts. The first round was an RT-PCR using HTBI primers with the Qiagen OneStep RT-PCR kit, and this first round was followed by a second-round multiplex PCR, then size selection and purification. Using fastp trimming at Q25 and MiXCR clonotype assembly, TCRdb reanalyzed the public sequencing data and kept in-frame beta chains. Identical CDR3 protein sequences are pooled into one entry, listed with their most common genes and DNA. For this sample there are 40,000 to 50,000 distinct CDR3 sequences; around 50% appear just once. The ten largest clones capture less than 20% of the sample. Input material: peripheral blood. These receptors came from an adult man with Graves' ophthalmopathy.

The V call is TRBV20-1, the J call TRBJ2-3; maybe TRBD1 (6 bases). CDR3 length equals 14 residues. The germline V and J ends were trimmed by 3 bases and 7 bases, with 17 bases remaining between them. Germline values: CDR1 DFQATT, CDR2 SNEGSKA (reference sequence). The CDR3 protein is CSASKSGGEYTQYF. The DNA for the CDR3 is TGCAGTGCTAGCAAGAGTGGGGGCGAGTATACGCAGTATTTT.

The chain uses TRBV28 and TRBJ2-3, with a tentative D call TRBD1 (7 bases). Germline V gives CDR1 MDHEN, CDR2 SYDVKM. The V gene lost 11 bases and the J gene lost 4 bases, with 13 bases spanning the gap. The CDR3 runs to 12 residues. The CDR3 spells CASGGRSDTQYF. The CDR3 nucleotides read TGTGCCTCAGGGGGGAGGTCAGATACGCAGTATTTT.

The genes are TRBV5-1 and TRBJ2-3, with 8 bases lining up with TRBD2. The germline CDR1 and CDR2 sequences are SGHRS and YFSETQ. Unmatched junction bases numbered 3, after V lost 0 bases and J lost 3 bases. The CDR3 totals 15 residues. CDR3 nucleotide sequence: TGCGCCAGCAGCTTGGTTAGCGGGGATACAGATACGCAGTATTTT. As protein: CASSLVSGDTDTQYF.

Points on this clonotype: A read error may produce the germline difference seen at one junction end. The V gene is TRBV7-8, the J gene TRBJ2-2, with a possible D match to TRBD2 (6 bases). Looked up from germline, CDR1 is SGHVS and CDR2 is FQNEAQ. CDR3 length equals 15 residues. DNA for the CDR3: TGTGTCAGCAGCTTGGTGGGGCGGAGGGCCGGGGAGCTGTTTTTT. Its translation is CVSSLVGRRAGELFF.

This clonotype was counted ten times or more. The V gene is TRBV24-1, the J gene TRBJ2-2; perhaps TRBD2 as D (6 bases). The V end lost 6 bases, the J end lost 0 bases, and 7 bases lay between the germline ends. Germline CDR1 is KGHDR and CDR2 is SFDVKD. The CDR3 is 14 residues long. The CDR3 reads CATSPGANTGELFF. CDR3 sequence (DNA): TGTGCCACCAGTCCGGGGGCGAACACCGGGGAGCTGTTTTTT.

For this clonotype: The CDR3 does not close with the conserved phenylalanine or tryptophan, likely indicating a read error. CDR3 sequence reads: CASSYLNDEQFV. CDR3 sequence (DNA): TGTGCCAGCAGTTACTTGAACGATGAGCAGTTCGTC. The rearrangement links TRBV6-6 to TRBJ2-1; no clear D gene. V lost 1 base, J lost 8 bases, and 6 bases lay in between. In germline, CDR1 is MNHNY, CDR2 SVGAGI (reference sequence). This CDR3 has 12 amino acids.

This clonotype was picked up many times. The chain links TRBV5-6 to TRBJ2-7; D gene ambiguous. The germline gives CDR1 SGHDT, CDR2 YYEEEE. The CDR3 runs to 14 residues. V lost 1 base to trimming and J lost 1 base, with 9 bases between them. DNA for the CDR3: TGTGCCAGCAGCTTGCCGGTGCGTTCCTACGAGCAGTACTTC. Amino acids: CASSLPVRSYEQYF.

This clonotype occurred once. The chain joins TRBV28 to TRBJ1-1; D might be TRBD1 (5 bases). There are 15 residues in the CDR3. With 7 bases removed from V and 0 bases from J, the gap between germline ends came to 15 bases. From germline, CDR1 is MDHEN and CDR2 SYDVKM. DNA of the CDR3: TGTGCCAGCAAACTAACTGTGGGGCTGAACACTGAAGCTTTCTTT. Translation: CASKLTVGLNTEAFF.

This chain links TRBV27 with TRBJ2-5; D could derive from TRBD1 or TRBD2 (5 bases each). The germline gives CDR1 MNHEY, CDR2 SMNVEV (reference sequence). Between the trimmed V and J ends, which lost 5 bases and 5 bases, there was a span of 24 bases. The CDR3 has 17 amino acids. CDR3 sequence reads: CASSHTPGTNPVETQYF. The CDR3, as DNA: TGTGCCAGCAGTCACACGCCAGGGACGAACCCAGTGGAGACCCAGTACTTC.

This clonotype was counted many times. The chain couples TRBV5-1 to TRBJ1-1; D gene uncertain. CDR3 length: 15 amino acids. The V gene's germline CDR1 is SGHRS and CDR2 YFSETQ. Trimming took off 3 bases at V and 0 bases at J, with 12 bases between the two ends. CDR3 DNA sequence: TGCGCCAGCAGCTCGACACTGGGCATGAACACTGAAGCTTTCTTT. Translated: CASSSTLGMNTEAFF.

This chain uses TRBV2 with TRBJ1-3, with D unresolved. V was pared by 1 base and J by 2 bases, with 12 bases between. Germline assignment: CDR1 SNHLY and CDR2 FYNNEI. This CDR3 spans 16 amino acids. CDR3: CASSEVSGHPGNTIYF. The CDR3 DNA is TGTGCCAGCAGTGAAGTTTCGGGCCACCCTGGAAACACCATATATTTT.

This clonotype was seen many times. The chain carries TRBV20-1 and TRBJ2-1; D remains ambiguous. The V end lost 5 bases, the J end lost 4 bases, and 9 bases lay between the germline ends. Germline CDR1 is DFQATT and CDR2 is SNEGSKA (reference sequence). The CDR3 runs 12 residues. Written as DNA, the CDR3 is TGCAGTGCTTACACAGAGTACAATGAGCAGTTCTTC. It is translated as CSAYTEYNEQFF.

This clonotype was seen once. This chain joins TRBV11-2 and TRBJ2-2; the D is unclear. CDR1 and CDR2 from the germline V gene are SGHAT and FQNNGV. The V end was cut by 3 bases, the J end by 5 bases, with 10 bases between. The CDR3 contains 14 residues. CDR3: CASSFTPWTGELFF. The CDR3 DNA is TGTGCCAGCAGCTTCACTCCGTGGACCGGGGAGCTGTTTTTT.

Many counts were recorded for this clonotype. CDR3 nucleotide sequence: TGTGCCAGCAGCTTAGACACCGGGACAGGCACCGGGGAGCTGTTTTTT. Encoded protein: CASSLDTGTGTGELFF. The gene calls are TRBV11-2 and TRBJ2-2, with TRBD1 identical over 8 bases. Trimming took 0 bases from V and 4 from J; bases not matched to a gene: 4. CDR3 length: 16 amino acids. The germline CDR1 and CDR2 sequences are SGHAT and FQNNGV. The full variable domain, in which reference TRBV11-2 and TRBJ2-2 provide the parts outside the CDR3, is EAGVAQSPRYKIIEKRQSVAFWCNPISGHATLYWYQQILGQGPKLLIQFQNNGVVDDSQLPKDRFSAERLKGVDSTLKIQPAKLEDSAVYLCASSLDTGTGTGELFFGEGSRLTVL.

This clonotype was seen ten or more times. This chain links TRBV6-1 with TRBJ1-5; possibly TRBD1 for D (6 bases). This CDR3 has 20 residues. Germline V CDR1 and CDR2: MNHNS, SASEGT. V lost 5 bases to trimming and J lost 0 bases, with 26 bases between them. The CDR3 sequence is CASSFVVGTRALYSNQPQHF. CDR3 bases: TGTGCCAGCAGTTTTGTGGTGGGGACAAGGGCCTTGTATAGCAATCAGCCCCAGCATTTT.

This clonotype has at least ten counts. Since a much larger clone is just one base distant, this may be a read error. The chain carries TRBV20-1 and TRBJ1-2; D uncertain. Germline lookup yields CDR1 DFQATT and CDR2 SNEGSKA (reference sequence). Trimming removed 5 bases from V and 4 bases from J, with 11 bases in between. This CDR3 has 12 amino acids. In DNA form, the CDR3 reads TGCAGTGCTGGAGGTCCGCTCTATGGCTACACCTTC. Protein sequence: CSAGGPLYGYTF.

In regard to this clonotype: A much larger clonotype is one base distant, so this may be a read error. The genes are TRBV3-1 and TRBJ2-3; D unresolved. CDR1 and CDR2 (germline): LGHDT, YNNKEL (reference sequence). Trimming removed 4 bases at V and 4 bases at J, with 9 bases between. There are 13 residues in the CDR3. CDR3 in amino acids: CASSPLRSDTQYF. In nucleotides, the CDR3 is TGTGCCAGCAGCCCTCTCCGGTCAGATACGCAGTATTTT.

V and J are TRBV2 and TRBJ2-5; 8 bases agree with TRBD1. V trimming: 6 bases; J trimming: 4 bases; junction bases outside the gene matches: 4. The CDR3 sequence is 13 residues long. Germline V lookup: CDR1 SNHLY, CDR2 FYNNEI. CDR3 region: CASRVTGVETQYF. CDR3 DNA: TGTGCCAGCAGGGTGACAGGGGTAGAGACCCAGTACTTC.

This clonotype was recorded once. The J gene is TRBJ2-7, the V gene TRBV6-5, with D uncertain. The CDR3 extends over 12 amino acids. Per the germline V gene, CDR1 is MNHEY and CDR2 is SVGAGI. CDR3 bases: TGTGCCACCAGTTACGGTACCCTCGAGCAGTACGTC. It codes for CATSYGTLEQYV.

This clonotype was counted once. Written as DNA, the CDR3 is TGTGCCATCAGTCCCGGGACAACCTTGAACACTGAAGCTTTCTTT. It codes for CAISPGTTLNTEAFF. The V call is TRBV10-3, the J call TRBJ1-1, with TRBD1 as a possible D gene (6 bases). Germline CDR1 is ENHRY and CDR2 is SYGVKD. This CDR3 is 15 amino acids long. Deletions cut 5 bases from V and 0 bases from J, with 13 bases between.

CDR3 sequence reads: CSARENSRETQYF. CDR3 sequence (DNA): TGCAGTGCTAGAGAAAATAGCAGGGAGACCCAGTACTTC. The chain couples TRBV20-1 to TRBJ2-5; D gene unclear. The V end was cut by 0 bases, the J end by 5 bases, with 10 bases between. Germline loops: CDR1 DFQATT, CDR2 SNEGSKA (reference sequence). CDR3 length: 13 residues.

The chain carries TRBV3-1 and TRBJ2-2, with 8 nucleotides matching TRBD2. CDR3 length equals 18 residues. V trimming: 0 bases; J trimming: 6 bases; junction bases outside the gene matches: 12. CDR1 is LGHDT, CDR2 YNNKEL, per germline (reference sequence). The CDR3 protein is CASSQESRLARGAGELFF. The CDR3 nucleotides read TGTGCCAGCAGCCAAGAAAGCCGACTAGCGAGGGGCGCCGGGGAGCTGTTTTTT.

Points on this clonotype: A junction boundary mismatches the germline segment, possibly from a read error. The chain has TRBV6-4 and TRBJ2-3; 8 nucleotides align to TRBD2. In germline, CDR1 is MRHNA, CDR2 SNTAGT. The CDR3 sequence is 16 residues long. The CDR3 region has the DNA TGTGTCAGGAGCCCTGAGGCGGGAGGTAGCACAGATATGCAGTATTTT. Translating it yields CVRSPEAGGSTDMQYF.

This clonotype was detected many times. J is TRBJ1-2 and V is TRBV5-5; no clear D gene. Germline V gives CDR1 SGHKS, CDR2 YYEKEE (reference sequence). The CDR3 length is 13 residues. V was clipped by 0 bases and J by 4 bases, with 7 bases between them. Written as DNA, the CDR3 is TGTGCCAGCAGCTTGGAAGCTGCCTATGGCTACACCTTC. Translation gives CASSLEAAYGYTF.

About this clonotype itself: Since a much larger clone is just one base distant, this may be a read error. The V gene is TRBV6-5, the J gene TRBJ2-1; no clear D gene. The germline CDR1 and CDR2 sequences are MNHEY and SVGAGI. Trimming removed 6 bases from V and 4 bases from J, with 19 bases in between. This CDR3 contains 16 residues. CDR3 nucleotide sequence: TGTGCCAGCAGGTACGCCCTAGGGTCCTTTTACAATGAGCAGTTCTTC. It encodes CASRYALGSFYNEQFF.

The chain couples TRBV7-3 to TRBJ2-2; 13 bases map to TRBD2. V shed 4 bases, J shed 6 bases, and the junction held 2 bases outside the gene matches. Germline V gene lookup returns CDR1 SGHTA and CDR2 FQGTGA. The CDR3 is made up of 15 amino acids. CDR3 in DNA: TGTGCCAGCAGCTCTACTAGCGGGGGGGCCGGGGAGCTGTTTTTT. Translating gives CASSSTSGGAGELFF.

At least ten counts were recorded for this clonotype. J is TRBJ1-2 and V is TRBV12-3 or TRBV12-4; D is unclear. This CDR3 spans 9 amino acids. V lost 3 bases, J lost 8 bases, and 1 base lay in between. CDR3 in DNA: TGTGCCAGCAGTTTGGGCTACACCTTC. Its protein is CASSLGYTF.

This clonotype was observed a few times. V is TRBV7-2 and J is TRBJ1-2, with D possibly TRBD1 on 6 matching bases. This CDR3 contains 13 residues. V was cut by 1 base and J by 5 bases, with 8 bases left in between. Germline lookup yields CDR1 SGHTA and CDR2 FQGNSA. In DNA, the CDR3 is TGTGCCAGCAGCTTAGAGGGGGGATATGGCTACACCTTC. Encoded protein: CASSLEGGYGYTF.